One sample yielded the 14 T cell receptor beta chains listed below, sequenced in a study of shared clonotypes between healthy human individuals. Clones were sequenced by immunoSEQ multiplex PCR, and TCRdb holds only the in-frame ones, with some missing. The repertoire holds around 2.5 million clones, with 80% to 95% as singletons. The specimen was naive CD4+ T cells from PBMCs. Described subset: CD45RA+ positively selected. The receptor source for this set is a man aged 18 to 30 in good health. Some clones in this sample may be carry-over from other donors' samples.

The V and J genes are TRBV6-1 and TRBJ2-7; D tentatively reads TRBD1 or TRBD2 (5 bases each). This CDR3 contains 15 residues. Deletions cut 0 bases from V and 3 bases from J, with 12 bases between. The germline V gene encodes CDR1 MNHNS and CDR2 SASEGT. The CDR3 here is CASSEAIRGHYEQYF. CDR3 bases: TGTGCCAGCAGTGAAGCCATCCGGGGCCACTACGAGCAGTACTTC.

The chain combines TRBV6-5 with TRBJ2-5, with no clear D. Germline-derived CDR1 and CDR2 are MNHEY and SVGAGI. There are 11 residues in the CDR3. V lost 8 bases and J lost 4, with 8 bases in between. The CDR3 nucleotides read TGTGCCAGCGGTTTAGGAGAGACCCAGTACTTC. Translated: CASGLGETQYF.

The chain is built from TRBV6-6 and TRBJ1-2; D ambiguous. This CDR3 region has 13 residues. Germline V CDR1 and CDR2: MNHNY, SVGAGI (reference sequence). Trimming pared 2 bases from V and 1 base from J, leaving 5 bases between. In DNA, the CDR3 is TGTGCCAGCAGTTACGACGTTAACTATGGCTACACCTTC. Translated: CASSYDVNYGYTF.

V gene TRBV9 combines with J gene TRBJ1-2; D not certain. Germline CDR1 SGDLS, CDR2 YYNGEE. V gave up 3 bases and J gave up 5 bases, with 17 bases separating them. The CDR3 length is 15 residues. The CDR3 loop is CASSDPREGWYGYTF. CDR3 sequence (DNA): TGTGCCAGCAGCGACCCTCGGGAGGGTTGGTATGGCTACACCTTC.

A note on this clone: This same CDR3 is encoded by further DNA sequences in the sample. The chain carries TRBV28 and TRBJ2-3; TRBD1 aligns across 7 bases. V trimming: 11 bases; J trimming: 3 bases; junction bases outside the gene matches: 2. This CDR3 region has 11 residues. Germline V gene sequence: CDR1 MDHEN, CDR2 SYDVKM. The CDR3 protein is CAVRGTDTQYF. Here the CDR3 DNA reads TGTGCCGTCAGGGGGACAGATACGCAGTATTTT.

This rearrangement joins TRBV11-3 to TRBJ2-3, with D maybe TRBD2 (6 bases). The CDR3 runs 15 residues. Trimming cost V 1 base and J 0 bases, with 8 bases left between them. Germline V CDR1 and CDR2: SGHNT, YENEEA. In DNA, the CDR3 is TGTGCCAGCAGCTTAGGGGGGGTTAGCACAGATACGCAGTATTTT. It specifies CASSLGGVSTDTQYF.

In its sample, this clone was seen once. The genes are TRBV5-1 and TRBJ2-2; D not certain. The germline V and J ends were trimmed by 0 bases and 3 bases, with 6 bases remaining between them. There are 14 residues in the CDR3. In germline, CDR1 is SGHRS, CDR2 YFSETQ. CDR3 nucleotides: TGCGCCAGCAGCTTGGCCAGCGACACCGGGGAGCTGTTTTTT. Residues: CASSLASDTGELFF.

The chain carries TRBV27 and TRBJ2-6; D is uncertain. With 8 bases removed from V and 0 bases from J, the gap between germline ends came to 2 bases. The CDR3 totals 12 residues. In germline, CDR1 is MNHEY, CDR2 SMNVEV (reference sequence). In nucleotides, the CDR3 is TGTGCCAGCCACTCTGGGGCCAACGTCCTGACTTTC. Amino acid sequence: CASHSGANVLTF.

The V gene is TRBV28, the J gene TRBJ1-4; D is perhaps TRBD1 (6 bases). CDR1 is MDHEN and CDR2 is SYDVKM in the germline V gene. Trimming pared 5 bases from V and 2 bases from J, leaving 15 bases between. The CDR3 spans 16 residues. The CDR3 loop is CASSVNTGITNEKLFF. The CDR3 DNA is TGTGCCAGCAGTGTCAACACAGGGATTACTAATGAAAAACTGTTTTTT.

The rearrangement uses TRBV27 and TRBJ1-5; D may be TRBD1 (6 bases). The CDR3 extends over 15 amino acids. V shed 3 bases and J shed 6 bases, with 15 bases lying between them. Germline V gene sequence: CDR1 MNHEY, CDR2 SMNVEV (reference sequence). The CDR3 sequence: CASSLGQGTSQPQHF. The CDR3 coding sequence is TGTGCCAGCAGTTTGGGGCAGGGGACGAGTCAGCCCCAGCATTTT.

The chain joins TRBV2 to TRBJ1-1, with D possibly being TRBD1 (5 bases). Between the trimmed V and J ends, which lost 1 base and 3 bases, there was a span of 12 bases. From germline, CDR1 is SNHLY and CDR2 FYNNEI. The CDR3 length is 15 residues. The CDR3 sequence: CASSEVVQADTEAFF. The CDR3 DNA is TGTGCCAGCAGTGAAGTGGTACAGGCGGACACTGAAGCTTTCTTT.

This chain links TRBV23-1 with TRBJ1-3; no reliable D call. TRBV23-1 is filed as an ORF, its function uncertain. The CDR3 extends over 18 amino acids. V dropped 1 base and J dropped 0 bases, with 16 bases sitting between them. CDR3 residues: CASSQYGVAARSGNTIYF. The CDR3 DNA reads as TGCGCCAGCAGTCAATACGGAGTGGCGGCTCGCTCTGGAAACACCATATATTTT.

The CDR3 nucleotides read TGCGCCAGCAGCTTGGGGGGTCGGATTAACACCGGGGAGCTGTTTTTT. Translated, it gives CASSLGGRINTGELFF. This chain joins TRBV5-1 and TRBJ2-2, with D unresolved. The V end was cut by 0 bases, the J end by 2 bases, with 11 bases between. CDR1 and CDR2 from the germline V gene are SGHRS and YFSETQ. This CDR3 region has 16 residues.

CDR3 DNA: TGTGCCAGCAGCCCATTCCGCCAGTCTGGAAACACCATATATTTT. Its protein product is CASSPFRQSGNTIYF. V and J are TRBV7-9 and TRBJ1-3, with D unclear. The V end was cut by 5 bases, the J end by 1 base, with 12 bases between. Germline CDR1 is SEHNR and CDR2 is FQNEAQ (reference sequence). The CDR3 length is 15 residues.